This T cell receptor (beta chain) was documented in a study of blood T cell repertoires in COVID-19. Study context: The study drew acute and convalescent COVID-19 samples from the United States, Italy and Spain. Sources were T cells, B-cell-depleted T cells, or PBMCs; the material itself was cDNA or gDNA.

This CDR3 contains 13 residues. The junction had 3 bases not matched to a gene; V was cut back by 5 bases and J by 5 bases. CDR1 is MNHEY, CDR2 SMNVEV, per germline (reference sequence). TCRdb keeps only in-frame clones here, not all; method: immunoSEQ multiplex PCR. Of about 140,000 clones in the sample, approximately 80% were seen once. Sequenced material: peripheral blood. The V call is TRBV27, the J call TRBJ1-1, with 9 bases matching TRBD1. The origin of this receptor is a woman older than 75 with active or convalescent COVID-19. The CDR3, as DNA: TGTGCCAGCAGTGGGACAGGGCGGACTGAAGCTTTCTTT. Translation: CASSGTGRTEAFF.